This T cell receptor beta chain was recovered during a study of cytomegalovirus exposure and HLA in healthy donors. 60 Vbeta and 13 Jbeta primers were used in PCR. Libraries were prepared by immunoSEQ multiplex PCR; TCRdb keeps only in-frame clonotypes and omits some of them. The sample lists fewer than 110,000 clones; around 77% were seen once. The V gene lost 3 bases and the J gene lost 2 bases, with 9 bases spanning the gap. From germline, CDR1 is SGDLS and CDR2 YYNGEE. This CDR3 comprises 13 residues. General study points: Association of fewer than 20,000 TCR beta sequences with HLA alleles was found at 0.05 false discovery rate in a later analysis. Reports indicate that TCR beta sequences accurately predicted the HLA-A and HLA-B alleles of most subjects. Earlier analysis yielded a pattern in which most TCR beta V segments were productive about 90% or about 30% of the time. By HLA locus, TCR association rates varied in a later analysis, with DRB1 showing the most and HLA-C the fewest.

Concerning this clone itself: No antigen is known for it.

The specimen sequenced was PBMCs. The clonotype was recovered from a male donor in good health and CMV-seronegative. The rearrangement uses TRBV9 and TRBJ2-7, with a tentative D call TRBD1 (5 bases). CDR3 region: CASSARQTYEQYF. The CDR3 DNA reads TGTGCCAGCAGCGCAAGACAGACCTACGAGCAGTACTTC.